This TCR beta chain was sequenced for a study of blood T cell repertoires in COVID-19. Overall study: Both acute and convalescent COVID-19 samples were obtained from the United States, Italy and Spain. From T cells, B-cell-depleted T cells, or PBMCs came the material, which was cDNA or gDNA.

This CDR3 is 12 amino acids long. V trimming: 6 bases; J trimming: 8 bases; junction bases outside the gene matches: 6. Germline loops: CDR1 MNHNY, CDR2 SVGAGI (reference sequence). As processed by the authors: Reference gene primer amplification in the assay estimated nucleated cell counts. The data were produced by immunoSEQ multiplex PCR, yet TCRdb's version contains in-frame clones alone and is incomplete. V, J and clone size reflect that table, while D and trimming were determined from the DNA. The sample yields about 130,000 clones, approximately 87% seen once. The chain carries TRBV6-6 and TRBJ1-1; 7 bases match TRBD1. Sequencing input: peripheral blood. This clonotype originated in a man aged 65 to 79 with active COVID-19. Here the CDR3 reads CASSRGQTEAFF. The CDR3 DNA follows: TGTGCCAGCAGCCGGGGACAGACGGAAGCTTTCTTT.